Shown below are 22 T cell receptor beta chains from a single sample sequenced in a study of blood T cell repertoires in COVID-19. TCRdb's copy holds only in-frame clones and misses some; the assay was immunoSEQ multiplex PCR. The table lists over 200,000 clones, around four fifths of them singletons. Sequencing was carried out using peripheral blood. These receptors were obtained from a man in his forties with active or convalescent COVID-19.

This clone was found once. The rearrangement links TRBV7-2 to TRBJ1-3; possible D gene TRBD1, 6 bases. Trimming removed 3 bases at V and 0 bases at J, with 9 bases between. CDR1 is SGHTA, CDR2 FQGNSA, per germline. The CDR3 consists of 15 residues. CDR3 in DNA: TGTGCCAGCAGCTTTGGGGGCCTCTCTGGAAACACCATATATTTT. Translated: CASSFGGLSGNTIYF.

There are a few counts of this clone. The sample holds other DNA sequences that translate to the same CDR3. V gene TRBV6-2 or TRBV6-3 combines with J gene TRBJ1-1; D is unclear. The germline CDR1 and CDR2 sequences are MNHEY and SVGEGT. The CDR3 loop spans 12 amino acids. V gave up 4 bases and J gave up 1 base, with 4 bases separating them. The CDR3 DNA is TGTGCCAGCAGTTCGGGGAACACTGAAGCTTTCTTT. Translation gives CASSSGNTEAFF.

The rearrangement links TRBV19 to TRBJ2-7, with D possibly being TRBD1 (7 bases). CDR1 is LNHDA, CDR2 SQIVND, per germline (reference sequence). The CDR3 is 14 amino acids. Trimming took 7 bases from V and 5 from J, leaving 18 bases between them. CDR3 region: CASTPQGRLNEQYF. In DNA, the CDR3 is TGTGCCAGTACCCCACAGGGGAGGCTAAACGAGCAGTACTTC.

This sequence joins TRBV9 and TRBJ2-7, with a weak D call TRBD1 (6 bases). Trimming removed 3 bases at V and 2 bases at J, with 9 bases between. Germline lookup yields CDR1 SGDLS and CDR2 YYNGEE. The CDR3 spans 13 residues. The CDR3 DNA reads TGTGCCAGCAGCGGGGACACTCCCTACGAGCAGTACTTC. Translating gives CASSGDTPYEQYF. Full variable domain (outside the CDR3, taken from reference TRBV9 and TRBJ2-7): DSGVTQTPKHLITATGQRVTLRCSPRSGDLSVYWYQQSLDQGLQFLIQYYNGEERAKGNILERFSAQQFPDLHSELNLSSLELGDSALYFCASSGDTPYEQYFGPGTRLTVT.

Only one count was recorded for this clone. This chain links TRBV30 with TRBJ2-7; D perhaps matches TRBD1 (5 bases). The germline V gene has CDR1 GTSNPN and CDR2 SVGIG (reference sequence). This CDR3 comprises 15 residues. Trimming cost V 2 bases and J 0 bases, with 14 bases left between them. CDR3 nucleotides: TGTGCCTGGAGTCCACGACAGCCTCCCTCCTACGAGCAGTACTTC. Protein product: CAWSPRQPPSYEQYF.

CDR3 DNA sequence: TGTGCCAGCAGCCAAGGGTCGAGGAGGGAAAAACTGTTTTTT. Amino acid sequence: CASSQGSRREKLFF. The chain carries TRBV11-2 and TRBJ1-4; unclear D gene. The V gene's germline CDR1 is SGHAT and CDR2 FQNNGV. V was clipped by 5 bases and J by 8 bases, with 15 bases between them. CDR3 size: 14 residues.

CDR3 protein: CASRQPTTGRGETQYF. In nucleotides, the CDR3 is TGTGCCAGCAGACAACCTACGACCGGGAGGGGGGAGACCCAGTACTTC. This chain joins TRBV2 and TRBJ2-5, with 8 positions matching TRBD2. The CDR3 extends over 16 amino acids. The V segment lost 6 bases and the J segment 5 bases; nucleotides outside the gene matches: 14. Germline V gives CDR1 SNHLY, CDR2 FYNNEI. The entire variable domain, with the rest obtained from reference TRBV2 and TRBJ2-5, is as follows: EPEVTQTPSHQVTQMGQEVILRCVPISNHLYFYWYRQILGQKVEFLVSFYNNEISEKSEIFDDQFSVERPDGSNFTLKIRSTKLEDSAMYFCASRQPTTGRGETQYFGPGTRLLVL.

The DNA of the CDR3 is TGTGCCAGCAGCCCGTTAGGGGCGTGGGACACCGGGGAGCTGTTTTTT. Its protein is CASSPLGAWDTGELFF. The chain is built from TRBV2 and TRBJ2-2; D is perhaps TRBD1 (5 bases). Germline-derived CDR1 and CDR2 are SNHLY and FYNNEI. There are 16 residues in the CDR3. V lost 6 bases to trimming and J lost 3 bases, with 17 bases between them.

The V call is TRBV19, the J call TRBJ2-5; TRBD2 agrees at 7 bases. The V and J ends lost 4 bases and 3 bases, in that order; junction bases with no gene match: 17. This CDR3 has 18 residues. Germline assignment: CDR1 LNHDA and CDR2 SQIVND (reference sequence). The CDR3 is CASSNNSPRRDYKETQYF. The CDR3 nucleotides read TGTGCCAGTAGTAATAACTCCCCTCGCCGGGACTACAAAGAGACCCAGTACTTC.

V and J are TRBV6-5 and TRBJ2-7, with 10 bases matching TRBD1. The CDR3 is 14 residues long. The V gene's germline CDR1 is MNHEY and CDR2 SVGAGI. V was clipped by 7 bases and J by 4 bases; unmatched bases: 7. CDR3 bases: TGTGCCAGCAATTCAGGGACAGGGGCTTACGAGCAGTACTTC. Protein: CASNSGTGAYEQYF.

This sequence joins TRBV5-1 and TRBJ1-4; 7 nucleotides align to TRBD1. This CDR3 region has 18 residues. Per the germline V gene, CDR1 is SGHRS and CDR2 is YFSETQ. Trimming removed 4 bases from V and 0 bases from J; junction bases left unmatched: 12. The DNA of the CDR3 is TGCGCCAGCAGCGTGGGGACAGCGGAAGGGGCAACTAATGAAAAACTGTTTTTT. Protein product: CASSVGTAEGATNEKLFF. The whole variable domain, remainder taken from reference TRBV5-1 and TRBJ1-4, is KAGVTQTPRYLIKTRGQQVTLSCSPISGHRSVSWYQQTPGQGLQFLFEYFSETQRNKGNFPGRFSGRQFSNSRSEMNVSTLELGDSALYLCASSVGTAEGATNEKLFFGSGTQLSVL.

J is TRBJ2-1 and V is TRBV18; 9 bases are shared with TRBD1. Trimming took 0 bases from V and 7 from J; bases not matched to a gene: 4. Germline CDR1 is KGHSH and CDR2 is LQKENI. The CDR3 is made up of 15 amino acids. The CDR3 nucleotides read TGTGCCAGCTCACCACCTACAGGGGGCGCGAATGAGCAGTTCTTC. It translates to CASSPPTGGANEQFF.

The chain couples TRBV28 to TRBJ1-2; possible D gene TRBD1, 6 bases. The V end lost 6 bases, the J end lost 0 bases, and 14 bases lay between the germline ends. This CDR3 is built from 15 residues. CDR1 and CDR2 from the germline V gene are MDHEN and SYDVKM. The CDR3 spells CASSPDRWSNYGYTF. CDR3 bases: TGTGCCAGCAGCCCAGACAGGTGGTCTAACTATGGCTACACCTTC.

This chain joins TRBV14 and TRBJ2-5, with D hard to call. This CDR3 is built from 13 residues. Germline lookup yields CDR1 SGHDN and CDR2 FVKESK. The V gene lost 1 base and the J gene lost 4 bases, with 7 bases spanning the gap. DNA of the CDR3: TGTGCCAGCAGCCAAGCCCTCAGAGAGACCCAGTACTTC. It encodes CASSQALRETQYF.

The V and J genes are TRBV6-1 and TRBJ2-1; D unclear. Germline V gives CDR1 MNHNS, CDR2 SASEGT. The CDR3 extends over 13 amino acids. Trimming took 0 bases from V and 9 from J, leaving 9 bases between them. The DNA for the CDR3 is TGTGCCAGCAGTGAAGCGTCTAGTTCTGAGCAGTTCTTC. Protein sequence: CASSEASSSEQFF.

The chain has TRBV5-1 and TRBJ2-5; D gene unclear. V lost 0 bases and J 2 bases, leaving 11 bases between the germline ends. The CDR3 extends over 15 amino acids. Germline V gives CDR1 SGHRS, CDR2 YFSETQ. For the CDR3, the DNA is TGCGCCAGCAGCTTGGATGGGCGAGAGCAAGAGACCCAGTACTTC. Its protein product is CASSLDGREQETQYF.

The chain links TRBV29-1 to TRBJ1-5; 10 bases agree with TRBD1. Trimming took 4 bases from V and 7 from J; bases not matched to a gene: 7. In germline, CDR1 is SQVTM, CDR2 ANQGSEA. This CDR3 has 14 amino acids. CDR3 nucleotide sequence: TGCAGCGTTGCGACGGACAGGGGGGGGCAGCCCCAGCATTTT. Translation: CSVATDRGGQPQHF.

The V and J genes are TRBV24-1 and TRBJ2-5, with TRBD2 matching over 14 bases. V shed 4 bases, J shed 3 bases, and the junction held 6 bases outside the gene matches. CDR1 and CDR2 (germline): KGHDR, SFDVKD. The CDR3 has 17 amino acids. CDR3 DNA: TGTGCCACCAGTGAGTACCGGACTAGCGGGGGGAAAGAGACCCAGTACTTC. As protein: CATSEYRTSGGKETQYF.

The rearrangement links TRBV4-1 to TRBJ2-1; 8 bases fit TRBD2. The V segment lost 3 bases and the J segment 6 bases; nucleotides outside the gene matches: 19. This CDR3 region has 19 residues. The germline V gene has CDR1 MGHRA and CDR2 YSYEKL. DNA of the CDR3: TGCGCCAGCAGCCACCCCAGGGGAGGAGGTAGCACTAGCGGCAATGAGCAGTTCTTC. It specifies CASSHPRGGGSTSGNEQFF.

J is TRBJ2-5 and V is TRBV28; possibly TRBD2 for D (6 bases). This CDR3 contains 14 residues. Germline assignment: CDR1 MDHEN and CDR2 SYDVKM. Trimming stripped 5 bases from V and 1 base from J, with 11 bases between. Written as DNA, the CDR3 is TGTGCCAGCAGTCCCGGGGGAGTCCAAGAGACCCAGTACTTC. Translation gives CASSPGGVQETQYF.

V and J are TRBV24-1 and TRBJ2-7, with TRBD1 matching 9 bases. CDR3 length: 17 amino acids. CDR1 is KGHDR, CDR2 SFDVKD, per germline. Losses at the gene ends were 5 bases for V and 3 bases for J; bases not matched to a gene: 13. CDR3: CATSAKIPTGGIYEQYF. For the CDR3, the DNA is TGTGCCACCAGTGCCAAAATACCGACAGGGGGGATCTACGAGCAGTACTTC.

In this sample, this clone turned up a few times. This chain connects TRBV2 to TRBJ2-7; 9 positions agree with TRBD1. CDR1 and CDR2 (germline): SNHLY, FYNNEI. The V segment lost 7 bases and the J segment 0 bases; nucleotides outside the gene matches: 4. This CDR3 spans 14 amino acids. The CDR3 DNA is TGTGCCAGCACGTTGACAGGGGGCTCCTACGAGCAGTACTTC. It yields the protein CASTLTGGSYEQYF.